This entry is about one T cell receptor (beta chain). Antigen: not known. At one end, the junction sequence differs from germline, possibly due to a read error. The data were obtained in a study of T cells and Merkel cell carcinoma outcomes. The study's findings and limits: Repertoire plus T-cell density reportedly predicted Merkel cell carcinoma outcomes.

Profiled with immunoSEQ multiplex PCR; TCRdb holds only in-frame clones, not every one. Of several hundred clones in the sample, over 85% are singletons; the top ten hold around 5.5%. The clonotype was recovered from a human donor with Merkel cell carcinoma. Sequenced input: tumor tissue from Merkel cell carcinoma.

The CDR3 region has the DNA TGTGCCAGTAGCTTAGCGCGGGAGTACGAGCAGTACTTC. This encodes CASSLAREYEQYF. V gene TRBV7-2 combines with J gene TRBJ2-7, with 7 bases matching TRBD2. The germline V gene encodes CDR1 SGHTA and CDR2 FQGNSA. The CDR3 loop spans 13 amino acids. The full variable domain, rest sourced from reference TRBV7-2 and TRBJ2-7, is GAGVSQSPSNKVTEKGKDVELRCDPISGHTALYWYRQSLGQGLEFLIYFQGNSAPDKSGLPSDRFSAERTGGSVSTLTIQRTQQEDSAVYLCASSLAREYEQYFGPGTRLTVT.